This T cell receptor (beta chain) appears in the sequencing data of a study of T-cell memory formation after mild COVID-19. Study as a whole: The two donors had largely donor-specific TCR clusters.

Study-level findings and limits: Contracting clones, day 15 to 85, had balanced CD4/CD8, and later expanders favored CD4+.

A remark on this clonotype: Its cognate antigen is unknown.

5'RACE primed from the constant segment yielded TCR alpha and TCR beta cDNA libraries bearing sample barcodes and UMIs. In TCRdb, the 5' RACE reads were re-called with MiXCR into one record per CDR3 protein. The data hold 250,000 to 300,000 distinct CDR3 sequences, with under 20% observed a single time. Germline V CDR1 and CDR2: SNHLY, FYNNEI. V lost 4 bases and J lost 5, with 6 bases in between. The CDR3 has 12 amino acids. The clonotype originates from a man aged 18 to 29 who had mild COVID-19 (a few samples of this study predate the infection). Cell type and time point are not known. The V and J genes are TRBV2 and TRBJ1-5; D gene uncertain. Sequenced sample: PBMCs or a T cell subset sorted from them (not recorded which). For the CDR3, the DNA is TGTGCCAGCAGTGTCCTGGATCAGCCCCAGCATTTT. As protein: CASSVLDQPQHF.